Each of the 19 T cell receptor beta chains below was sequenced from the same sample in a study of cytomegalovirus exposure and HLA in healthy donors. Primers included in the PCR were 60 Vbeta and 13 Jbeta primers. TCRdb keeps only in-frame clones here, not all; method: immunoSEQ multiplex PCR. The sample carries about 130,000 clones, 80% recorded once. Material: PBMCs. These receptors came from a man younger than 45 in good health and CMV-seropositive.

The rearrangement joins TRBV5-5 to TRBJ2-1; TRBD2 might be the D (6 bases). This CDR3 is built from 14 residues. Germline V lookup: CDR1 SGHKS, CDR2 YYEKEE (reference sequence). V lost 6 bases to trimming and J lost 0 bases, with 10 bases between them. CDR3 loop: CASMEDYSYNEQFF. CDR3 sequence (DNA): TGTGCCAGCATGGAGGACTACTCCTACAATGAGCAGTTCTTC.

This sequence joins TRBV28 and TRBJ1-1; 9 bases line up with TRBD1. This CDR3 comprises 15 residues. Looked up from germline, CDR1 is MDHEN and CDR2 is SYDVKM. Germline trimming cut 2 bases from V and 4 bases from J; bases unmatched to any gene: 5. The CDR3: CASSLRGQGTTEAFF. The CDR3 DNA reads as TGTGCCAGCAGTTTACGCGGACAGGGGACCACTGAAGCTTTCTTT. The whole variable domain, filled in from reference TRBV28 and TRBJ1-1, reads DVKVTQSSRYLVKRTGEKVFLECVQDMDHENMFWYRQDPGLGLRLIYFSYDVKMKEKGDIPEGYSVSREKKERFSLILESASTNQTSMYLCASSLRGQGTTEAFFGQGTRLTVV.

DNA of the CDR3: TGTGCCAGCTCACCCTCGGGTAGCACAGATACGCAGTATTTT. This translates into CASSPSGSTDTQYF. The V and J genes are TRBV18 and TRBJ2-3; D not certain. CDR1 is KGHSH and CDR2 is LQKENI in the germline V gene. The CDR3 length is 14 residues. Trimming took off 3 bases at V and 0 bases at J, with 7 bases between the two ends.

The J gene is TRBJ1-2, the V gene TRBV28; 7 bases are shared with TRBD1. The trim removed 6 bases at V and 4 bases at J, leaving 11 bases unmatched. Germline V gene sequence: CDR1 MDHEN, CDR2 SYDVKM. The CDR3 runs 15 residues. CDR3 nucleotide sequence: TGTGCCAGCAGCTCGAACAGGGGTAGCGGCTATGGCTACACCTTC. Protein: CASSSNRGSGYGYTF.

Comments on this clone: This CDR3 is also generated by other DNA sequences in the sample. The CDR3: CASSGDTYEQYF. The CDR3 bases are TGCGCCAGCTCCGGGGATACCTACGAGCAGTACTTC. The chain links TRBV5-1 to TRBJ2-7, with D tentatively TRBD2 (5 bases). V gave up 7 bases and J gave up 2 bases, with 10 bases separating them. Germline V gene data show CDR1 as SGHRS and CDR2 as YFSETQ. The CDR3 runs 12 residues.

For the CDR3, the DNA is TGTGCCAGCAGCTTGAGGCTAAGCAATCAGCCCCAGCATTTT. Its protein is CASSLRLSNQPQHF. The chain uses TRBV7-2 and TRBJ1-5; the D is unclear. Trimming took off 3 bases at V and 1 base at J, with 7 bases between the two ends. The CDR3 has 14 residues. Germline V gene sequence: CDR1 SGHTA, CDR2 FQGNSA.

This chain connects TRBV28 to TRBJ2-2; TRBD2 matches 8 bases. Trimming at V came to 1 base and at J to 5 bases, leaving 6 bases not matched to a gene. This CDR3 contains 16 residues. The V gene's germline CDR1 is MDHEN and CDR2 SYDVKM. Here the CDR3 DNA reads TGTGCCAGCAGTTTATTCCGGGAGGGGAGTACCGGGGAGCTGTTTTTT. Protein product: CASSLFREGSTGELFF.

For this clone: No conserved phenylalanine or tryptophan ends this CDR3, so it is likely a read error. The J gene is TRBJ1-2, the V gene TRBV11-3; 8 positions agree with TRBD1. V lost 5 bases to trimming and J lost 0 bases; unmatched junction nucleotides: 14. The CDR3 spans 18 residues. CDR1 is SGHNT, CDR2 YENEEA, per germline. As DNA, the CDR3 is TGTGCCAGCAGCCGTACACTTGGACAGGGCACAGCTAACTATGGCTACACCGTC. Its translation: CASSRTLGQGTANYGYTV.

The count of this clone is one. CDR3 in DNA: TGTGCCAGCAGTCGGAGTCCGGGACAAATTGATACGCAGTATTTT. Protein: CASSRSPGQIDTQYF. The chain links TRBV7-6 to TRBJ2-3, with D possibly being TRBD1 (6 bases). The CDR3 runs to 15 residues. Germline CDR1 is SGHVS and CDR2 is FNYEAQ. V dropped 6 bases and J dropped 6 bases, with 19 bases sitting between them.

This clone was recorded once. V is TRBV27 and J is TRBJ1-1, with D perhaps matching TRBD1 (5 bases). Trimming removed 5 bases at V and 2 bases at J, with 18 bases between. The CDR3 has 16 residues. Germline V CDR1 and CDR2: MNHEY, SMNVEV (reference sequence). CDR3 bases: TGTGCCAGCAGTCCCGGGGGGGGTAAGGGAAACACTGAAGCTTTCTTT. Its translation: CASSPGGGKGNTEAFF.

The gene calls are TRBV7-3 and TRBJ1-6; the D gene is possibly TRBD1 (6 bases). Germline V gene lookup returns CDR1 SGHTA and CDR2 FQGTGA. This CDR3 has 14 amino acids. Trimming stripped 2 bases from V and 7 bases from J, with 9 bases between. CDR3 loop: CASSLQGTNSPLHF. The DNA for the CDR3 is TGTGCCAGCAGCTTACAGGGGACCAATTCACCCCTCCACTTT.

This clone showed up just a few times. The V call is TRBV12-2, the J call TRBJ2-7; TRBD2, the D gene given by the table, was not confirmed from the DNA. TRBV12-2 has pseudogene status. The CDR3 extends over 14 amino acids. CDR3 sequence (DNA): TGTGCAAGTCGCTCTAGCGGGGGGGCCTACGAGCAGTACTTC. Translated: CASRSSGGAYEQYF.

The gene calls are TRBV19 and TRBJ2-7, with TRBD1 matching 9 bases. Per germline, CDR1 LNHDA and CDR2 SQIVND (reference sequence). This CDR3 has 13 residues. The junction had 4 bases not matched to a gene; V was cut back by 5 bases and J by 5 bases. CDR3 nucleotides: TGTGCCAGTAGTGCGGACAGGGGCCACGAGCAGTACTTC. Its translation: CASSADRGHEQYF.

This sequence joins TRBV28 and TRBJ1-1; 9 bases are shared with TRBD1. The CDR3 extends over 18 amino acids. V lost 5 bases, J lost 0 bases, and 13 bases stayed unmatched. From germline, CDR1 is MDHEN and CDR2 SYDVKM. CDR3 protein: CASSTRIDRGNLNTEAFF. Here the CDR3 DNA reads TGTGCCAGCAGTACCCGGATCGACAGGGGGAACCTGAACACTGAAGCTTTCTTT.

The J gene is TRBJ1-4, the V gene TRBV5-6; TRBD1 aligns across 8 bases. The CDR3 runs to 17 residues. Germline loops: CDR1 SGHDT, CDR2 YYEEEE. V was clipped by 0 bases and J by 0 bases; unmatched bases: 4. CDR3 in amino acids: CASSLGGQGPTNEKLFF. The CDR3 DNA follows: TGTGCCAGCAGCTTGGGTGGACAGGGACCAACTAATGAAAAACTGTTTTTT.

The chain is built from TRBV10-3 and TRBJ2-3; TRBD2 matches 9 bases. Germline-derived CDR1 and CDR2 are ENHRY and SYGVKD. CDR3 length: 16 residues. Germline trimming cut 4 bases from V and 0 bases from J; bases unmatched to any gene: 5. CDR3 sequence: CAISVSSGESTDTQYF. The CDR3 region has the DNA TGTGCCATCAGTGTTTCTAGCGGGGAGAGCACAGATACGCAGTATTTT.

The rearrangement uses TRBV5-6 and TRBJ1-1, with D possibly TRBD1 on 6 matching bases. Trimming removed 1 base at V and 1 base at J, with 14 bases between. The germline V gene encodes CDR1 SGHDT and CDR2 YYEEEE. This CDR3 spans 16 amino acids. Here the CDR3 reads CASSLTKGQPNTEAFF. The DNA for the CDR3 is TGTGCCAGCAGCTTGACGAAGGGACAACCGAACACTGAAGCTTTCTTT. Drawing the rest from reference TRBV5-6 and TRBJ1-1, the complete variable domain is DAGVTQSPTHLIKTRGQQVTLRCSPKSGHDTVSWYQQALGQGPQFIFQYYEEEERQRGNFPDRFSGHQFPNYSSELNVNALLLGDSALYLCASSLTKGQPNTEAFFGQGTRLTVV.

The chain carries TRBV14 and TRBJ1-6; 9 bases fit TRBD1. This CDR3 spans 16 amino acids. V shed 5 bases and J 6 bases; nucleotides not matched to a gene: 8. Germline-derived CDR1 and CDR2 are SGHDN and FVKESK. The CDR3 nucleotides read TGTGCCAGCAGCTTGATCCGGGACAGGGCTAATTCACCCCTCCACTTT. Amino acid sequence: CASSLIRDRANSPLHF.

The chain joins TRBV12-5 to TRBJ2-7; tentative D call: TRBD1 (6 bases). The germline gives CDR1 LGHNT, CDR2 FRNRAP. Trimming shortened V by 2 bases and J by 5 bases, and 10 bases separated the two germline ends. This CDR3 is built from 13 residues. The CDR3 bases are TGTGCTAGTGGTTTGAACAGGGTGGACGAGCAGTACTTC. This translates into CASGLNRVDEQYF.